These T cell receptor beta chains were read from a single sample in a study of radiation and T cells in renal cell carcinoma. The table came from immunoSEQ multiplex PCR; TCRdb's copy has only in-frame clones and leaves some out. The sample has over 30,000 clones; roughly 80% are singletons. This sample comprised blood, obtained from a patient whose treatment included radiotherapy and nephrectomy. Receptor source: a man between 60 and 75 years old with renal cell carcinoma. The CDR3 runs from the conserved cysteine through the conserved F or W. Fields, in order: J gene, V gene, D gene, clone size, CDR3 length, CDR3 DNA, CDR3 protein. D genes are given only for firm matches. For some rows the clone size is stated as once, few or many, or as a class when expanded; others skip it.

j_call: TRBJ2-7; v_call: TRBV5-3; d_call: NA; clone_size: NA; cdr3_length: 20; cdr3_nt: TGTGCCAGAAGCCGCGGACGGAATCAAGCGTGGACTGGGCGTCCCTACGAGCAGTACTTC; cdr3_aa: CARSRGRNQAWTGRPYEQYF
j_call: TRBJ1-5; v_call: TRBV4-1; d_call: NA; clone_size: NA; cdr3_length: 13; cdr3_nt: TGCGCCAGCAGCTTGGAGGTTATACAGCCCCAGCATTTT; cdr3_aa: CASSLEVIQPQHF
j_call: TRBJ2-3; v_call: TRBV29-1; d_call: TRBD2; clone_size: NA; cdr3_length: 15; cdr3_nt: TGCAGCGTCATCAAACTAGCGGGAGGGACAGATACGCAGTATTTT; cdr3_aa: CSVIKLAGGTDTQYF
j_call: TRBJ1-1; v_call: TRBV18; d_call: NA; clone_size: few; cdr3_length: 14; cdr3_nt: TGTGCCAGCTCACCGCAGACGGGAAACACTGAAGCTTTCTTT; cdr3_aa: CASSPQTGNTEAFF
j_call: TRBJ1-6; v_call: TRBV7-9; d_call: NA; clone_size: once; cdr3_length: 13; cdr3_nt: TGTGCCAGCAGCCTACAGAATAATTCACCCCTCCACTTT; cdr3_aa: CASSLQNNSPLHF
j_call: TRBJ2-1; v_call: TRBV28; d_call: NA; clone_size: NA; cdr3_length: 13; cdr3_nt: TGTGCCAGCACCCTCACGGGGGACAATGAGCAGTTCTTC; cdr3_aa: CASTLTGDNEQFF
j_call: TRBJ2-2; v_call: TRBV5-4; d_call: TRBD2; clone_size: NA; cdr3_length: 17; cdr3_nt: TGTGCCAGCAGCATACCGACTAGCGGGAGTGGCACCGGGGAGCTGTTTTTT; cdr3_aa: CASSIPTSGSGTGELFF
j_call: TRBJ1-1; v_call: TRBV7-6; d_call: NA; clone_size: NA; cdr3_length: 13; cdr3_nt: TGTGCCAGCAGCTCCCTACAGGGCACTGAAGCTTTCTTT; cdr3_aa: CASSSLQGTEAFF
j_call: TRBJ2-6; v_call: TRBV5-4; d_call: NA; clone_size: once; cdr3_length: 15; cdr3_nt: TGTGCCAGCAGCCGGTTGAGCTCTGGGGCCAACGTCCTGACTTTC; cdr3_aa: CASSRLSSGANVLTF
j_call: TRBJ2-3; v_call: TRBV7-3; d_call: NA; clone_size: few; cdr3_length: 14; cdr3_nt: TGTGCCAGCAGCCCCGGACAGTCGACAGATACGCAGTATTTT; cdr3_aa: CASSPGQSTDTQYF
j_call: TRBJ2-7; v_call: TRBV5-1; d_call: NA; clone_size: NA; cdr3_length: 13; cdr3_nt: TGCGCCAGCAGCTTGGGGCAGGTAGGCGAGCAGTACTTC; cdr3_aa: CASSLGQVGEQYF
j_call: TRBJ2-1; v_call: TRBV9; d_call: TRBD2; clone_size: NA; cdr3_length: 15; cdr3_nt: TGTGCCAGCAGCGTAGAGGGGACTAGCTATGATGAGCAGTTCTTC; cdr3_aa: CASSVEGTSYDEQFF
j_call: TRBJ1-5; v_call: TRBV5-5; d_call: TRBD1; clone_size: NA; cdr3_length: 14; cdr3_nt: TGTGCCAGCAGCTTGGCAGGGGGCCCTCAGCCCCAGCATTTT; cdr3_aa: CASSLAGGPQPQHF
j_call: TRBJ2-2; v_call: TRBV6-4; d_call: NA; clone_size: NA; cdr3_length: 20; cdr3_nt: TGTGCCAGCAGTGACTCGATTTACGAAATGGGGGGCCCGAACACCGGGGAGCTGTTTTTT; cdr3_aa: CASSDSIYEMGGPNTGELFF
j_call: TRBJ1-2; v_call: TRBV11-2; d_call: TRBD1; clone_size: NA; cdr3_length: 14; cdr3_nt: TGTGCCAGCAGCACAGGGGAGCAGGGCTATGGCTACACCTTC; cdr3_aa: CASSTGEQGYGYTF
j_call: TRBJ1-2; v_call: TRBV5-1; d_call: NA; clone_size: NA; cdr3_length: 16; cdr3_nt: TGCGCCAGCAGCTTGTGGACGACCGACTCGGACTATGGCTACACCTTC; cdr3_aa: CASSLWTTDSDYGYTF